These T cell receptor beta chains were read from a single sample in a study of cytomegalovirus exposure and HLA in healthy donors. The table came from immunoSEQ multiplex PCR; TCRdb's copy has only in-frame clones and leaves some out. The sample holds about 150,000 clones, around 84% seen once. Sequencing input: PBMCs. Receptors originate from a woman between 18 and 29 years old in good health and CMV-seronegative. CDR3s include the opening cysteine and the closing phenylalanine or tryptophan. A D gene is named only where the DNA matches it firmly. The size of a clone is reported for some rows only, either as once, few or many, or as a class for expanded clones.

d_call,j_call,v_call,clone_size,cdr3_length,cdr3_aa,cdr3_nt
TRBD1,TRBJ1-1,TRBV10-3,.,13,CAIKTGGAFEAFF,TGTGCCATCAAGACAGGGGGCGCATTTGAAGCTTTCTTT
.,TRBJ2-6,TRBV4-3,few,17,CASSQETGYGGANVLTF,TGCGCCAGCAGCCAAGAAACAGGGTACGGCGGGGCCAACGTCCTGACTTTC
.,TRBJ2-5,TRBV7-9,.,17,CSSSLGDNREFPETQYF,TGTTCCAGCAGCTTAGGCGATAACAGGGAGTTCCCAGAGACCCAGTACTTC
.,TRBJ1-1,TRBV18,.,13,CASSSARGAEAFF,TGTGCCAGCTCATCGGCAAGGGGCGCTGAAGCTTTCTTT
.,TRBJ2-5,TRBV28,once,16,CASSSINRVSKETQYF,TGTGCCAGCAGTTCTATTAACAGGGTATCCAAAGAGACCCAGTACTTC
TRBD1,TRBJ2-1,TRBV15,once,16,CATSREGRGLYNEQFF,TGTGCCACCAGCAGAGAAGGCAGGGGGCTCTACAATGAGCAGTTCTTC
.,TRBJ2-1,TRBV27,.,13,CASSSRSYNEQFF,TGTGCCAGCAGTTCAAGGAGTTACAATGAGCAGTTCTTC
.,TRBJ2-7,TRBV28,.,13,CASSLGTIDEQYF,TGTGCCAGCAGTTTGGGGACAATCGACGAGCAGTACTTC
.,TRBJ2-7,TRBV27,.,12,CASSLLGGEWYF,TGTGCCAGCAGTTTATTAGGGGGAGAGTGGTACTTC
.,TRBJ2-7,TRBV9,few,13,CASSPGNGYEQYF,TGTGCCAGCAGCCCCGGGAACGGCTACGAGCAGTACTTC
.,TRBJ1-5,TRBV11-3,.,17,CASSLVPSNRDNQPQHF,TGTGCCAGCAGCTTAGTCCCTAGTAATCGGGACAATCAGCCCCAGCATTTT
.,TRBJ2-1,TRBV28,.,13,CASSPPSNGEQFF,TGTGCCAGCAGTCCCCCCTCCAACGGTGAGCAGTTCTTC
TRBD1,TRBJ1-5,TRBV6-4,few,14,CASSETGGSQPQHF,TGTGCCAGCAGTGAAACAGGGGGCTCTCAGCCCCAGCATTTT
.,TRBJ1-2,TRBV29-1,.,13,CSVVGGAGYGYTF,TGCAGCGTTGTGGGGGGGGCTGGCTATGGCTACACCTTC
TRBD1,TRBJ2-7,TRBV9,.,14,CASGHTGGGNEQYF,TGCGCCAGCGGACACACAGGGGGCGGCAACGAGCAGTACTTC
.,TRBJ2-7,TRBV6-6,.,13,CASRPGVTYEQYF,TGTGCCAGCAGACCCGGGGTTACCTACGAGCAGTACTTC
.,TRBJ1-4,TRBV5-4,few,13,CASSWGGSEKLFF,TGTGCCAGCAGCTGGGGGGGGAGTGAAAAACTGTTTTTT
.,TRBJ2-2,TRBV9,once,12,CASNPGAGELFF,TGTGCCAGCAACCCGGGGGCCGGGGAGCTGTTTTTT
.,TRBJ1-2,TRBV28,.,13,CASSLGGVYGYTF,TGTGCCAGCAGTTTAGGAGGGGTCTATGGCTACACCTTC
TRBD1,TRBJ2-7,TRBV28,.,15,CASSSPGTVPYEQYF,TGTGCCAGCAGCTCCCCCGGGACAGTCCCTTACGAGCAGTACTTC
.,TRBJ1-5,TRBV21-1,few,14,CASIRTGPSQPQHF,TGTGCCAGCATCAGGACAGGGCCATCTCAGCCCCAGCATTTT
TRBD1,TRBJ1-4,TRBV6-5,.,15,CASSYSTGGREKLFF,TGTGCCAGCAGTTATTCTACAGGGGGAAGAGAAAAACTGTTTTTT
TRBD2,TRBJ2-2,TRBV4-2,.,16,CASSQAAGGQAGELFF,TGTGCCAGCAGCCAGGCCGCGGGGGGGCAGGCCGGGGAGCTGTTTTTT
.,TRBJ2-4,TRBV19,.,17,CASTISLLRTRKNIQYF,TGTGCCAGTACCATATCCCTTTTGAGGACTCGAAAAAACATTCAGTACTTC